This T cell receptor (beta chain) comes out of a study of blood T cells in healthy people across ages (dated by TCRdb to between 2014 and 2017). About the full investigation: In model experiments, template switching captured about one uniquely barcoded TCR beta cDNA molecule for every two T cells. Age-related changes in TCR beta repertoire diversity were measured in the study by deep sequencing normalized with unique cDNA molecular identifiers. The donors were divided into four age groups: young (average around 15 years), middle-aged (around 41), aged (under 70) and long-lived (nearly 85). To avoid experimental bias, donors of different ages were distributed randomly across sequencing lanes. For two donors (one aged 18 to 30 and one aged 80 or older), the study analyzed two additional independent replicas of 1 million unique cDNA reads from the same blood draw. What the study reported, not specific to this receptor: Observed TCR beta diversity per million T cells fell roughly linearly with age, and a significant reduction was already apparent by age around 40. The percentage of naive T cells measured by flow cytometry correlated strongly with observed TCR beta diversity. Estimates of total diversity based on one million sequenced T cells were considered lower bounds and underestimates. Since profiling was done on bulk unsorted PBMCs, naive and antigen-experienced compartments could not be conclusively compared. Donor CMV infection status was unknown, potentially confounding age-related changes in expanded clonotypes. The long-lived group showed more naive CD4+ T cells, fewer expanded clones and increased TCR diversity than the aged group, suggesting age selection.

Systemically healthy Caucasian individuals from Russia, 39 in total and aged about 6 to 95 years, were included as donors. Around 9.8 milliliters of peripheral blood were collected from each donor into EDTA-treated Vacutainer tubes. Ficoll-Paque density-gradient centrifugation was used to isolate PBMCs, with at least 7 million per sample. Total RNA, at least 5 micrograms per sample, was extracted from PBMCs with Trizol reagent. Naive CD45RAhigh/CD27high T cell percentages were measured by flow cytometry on a PBMC aliquot from every donor. There are a few counts of this clonotype. It has no known antigen specificity. No base quality information exists; no much larger clone differs at one position. CDR1 and CDR2 are drawn from the germline V gene: MNHNS, SASEGT. The CDR3 runs 14 residues from the cysteine to the phenylalanine. The only DNA kept is the CDR3, 42 bases in frame from the first base. Relative to germline, V is 4 bases shorter and J is 0 bases shorter, with 7 bases between their ends.

The library was made by 5' RACE. The run used an Illumina HiSeq 2500. A second PCR of roughly 7 to 11 cycles was performed with a sample-barcoded 5' primer and a J-beta primer mix. A unique molecular identifier was introduced onto each TCR beta cDNA molecule by a template-switch 5' adaptor carrying 12 random nucleotides. At least 2.5 million CDR3-containing paired-end reads were obtained from each sample. All of the RNA was converted into first-strand cDNA using the Mint cDNA synthesis kit, with a TRBC-specific oligonucleotide serving as the primer. All cDNA was treated with uracil-DNA glycosylase and then went through a first 18-cycle PCR with the universal primers M1SS and BC2_uni_R. As for how the authors treated the data: For normalization, 1 million high-quality reads, each with a distinct molecular identifier, were randomly selected from each sample. Instead of being binned into consensus sequences, reads that shared molecular identifiers were thrown out. MiTCR, with a Q25 quality threshold and the strictest error-elimination algorithm, was used for CDR3 identification, clonotype clustering and error correction. A nonparametric unseen species model using Euler transformation provided a lower-bound estimate of total TCR beta diversity. TCRdb reprocessing: public reads trimmed at Q25 with fastp, clones called with MiXCR, in-frame beta chains kept. Under each unique CDR3 protein, matching rows form one entry showing the most common genes and DNA. TCRdb, not the authors, supplied the V and J calls. This sample lists some 290,000 distinct CDR3 sequences; 25% to 30% were detected once. The top ten clonotypes cover 29% of the sample.

The sample consisted of blood. The chain employs TRBV6-1 and TRBJ1-5, with the D segment identity uncertain. This clonotype was obtained from a woman between 65 and 79 years old in good health. The DNA is TGTGCCAGCAGTGCCCGTGATAGCAATCAGCCCCAGCATTTT. Its product reads: CASSARDSNQPQHF.